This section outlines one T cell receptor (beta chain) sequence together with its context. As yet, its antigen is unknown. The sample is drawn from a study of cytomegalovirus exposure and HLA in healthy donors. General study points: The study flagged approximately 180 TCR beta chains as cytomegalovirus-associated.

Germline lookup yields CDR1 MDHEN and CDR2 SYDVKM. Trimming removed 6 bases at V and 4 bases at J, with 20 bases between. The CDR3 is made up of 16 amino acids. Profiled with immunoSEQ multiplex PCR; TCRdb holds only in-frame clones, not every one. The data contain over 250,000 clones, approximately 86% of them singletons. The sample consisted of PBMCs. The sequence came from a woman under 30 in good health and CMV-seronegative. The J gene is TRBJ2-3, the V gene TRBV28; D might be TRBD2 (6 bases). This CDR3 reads CASSLRLVPPSDTQYF. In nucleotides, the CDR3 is TGTGCCAGCAGCCTCCGACTAGTCCCACCCTCAGATACGCAGTATTTT.